The clone carrying this T cell receptor (beta chain) was found a few times. TCRdb fed the 5' RACE reads into MiXCR, producing one record per CDR3 protein. The sample has approximately 46,000 distinct CDR3 sequences; around 12% are singletons. This CDR3 has 12 amino acids. Trimming pared 3 bases from V and 5 bases from J, leaving 7 bases between. CDR1 MDHEN and CDR2 SYDVKM come from the germline V gene. The sample is drawn from a study of T-cell memory formation after mild COVID-19. This receptor was taken from a man aged 18-30 years who had mild COVID-19 (a few samples of this study predate the infection). Cell type and time point are not known. V and J are TRBV28 and TRBJ1-2, with a tentative D call TRBD1 (5 bases). The sample comprised PBMCs or a T cell subset sorted from them (not recorded which). This chain's CDR3 is CASSFGGYGYTF. In DNA, the CDR3 is TGTGCCAGCAGTTTTGGGGGTTATGGCTACACCTTC.